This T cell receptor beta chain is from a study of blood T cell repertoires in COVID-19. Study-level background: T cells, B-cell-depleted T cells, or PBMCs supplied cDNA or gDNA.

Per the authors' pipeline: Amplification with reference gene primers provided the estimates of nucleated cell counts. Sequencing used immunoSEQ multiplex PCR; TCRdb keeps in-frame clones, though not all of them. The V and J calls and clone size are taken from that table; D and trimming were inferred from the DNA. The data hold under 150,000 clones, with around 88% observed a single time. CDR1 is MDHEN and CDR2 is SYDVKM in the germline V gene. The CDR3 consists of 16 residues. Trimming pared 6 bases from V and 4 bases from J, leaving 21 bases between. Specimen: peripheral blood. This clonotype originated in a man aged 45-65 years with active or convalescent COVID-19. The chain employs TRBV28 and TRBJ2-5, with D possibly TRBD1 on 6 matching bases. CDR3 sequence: CASSEGFGGAAETQYF. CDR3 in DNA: TGTGCCAGCAGCGAGGGGTTTGGGGGCGCGGCAGAGACCCAGTACTTC. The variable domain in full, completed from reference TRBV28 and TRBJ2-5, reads DVKVTQSSRYLVKRTGEKVFLECVQDMDHENMFWYRQDPGLGLRLIYFSYDVKMKEKGDIPEGYSVSREKKERFSLILESASTNQTSMYLCASSEGFGGAAETQYFGPGTRLLVL.